This T cell receptor (beta chain) was sequenced for a study of blood T cell repertoires in COVID-19 (dated by TCRdb to 2018 to 2021). A note on the overall study: Collaborator samples came from the United States, Italy and Spain and covered acute and convalescent phases of COVID-19. Where HLA class I and class II types were available, the types were taken from metadata supplied by the sample provider, not from assay-based typing. A freely available public database, intended as a resource for researchers studying the immune response to SARS-CoV-2, is where the repertoires were released. The material from the prospective study consisted of cDNA or gDNA derived from T cells, B-cell-depleted T cells, or PBMCs. A de-identified subject ID, COVID-19 status, age in years and sex were almost always included in the sample metadata. The dataset comprised deeply sampled blood TCRbeta repertoires from subjects exposed to, actively infected with, or recovered from COVID-19. The samples were drawn from the first 160 participants of the ongoing ImmuneRACE study and from some 1,300 subjects provided by 6 global collaborators. General conclusions and limits of the study: How much clinical and demographic metadata was included differed by source and by participant, and the metadata was provided uncurated.

Only a few counts were recorded for this clone. The antigen this receptor binds is unknown. Per-nucleotide qualities are absent, and no much larger clonotype sits a single base away. The immunoSEQ Assay, a bias-controlled multiplex PCR, was used to amplify TCRbeta CDR3 regions from genomic DNA. The paper's data handling went like this. Nucleated cell counts per sample were estimated from amplification of reference gene primers within the assay. To quantify the absolute abundance of each unique TCRbeta CDR3 rearrangement, sequence reads were collapsed and filtered. For each sample, productive Simpson clonality was calculated as the square root of Simpson's diversity index over productive rearrangements. TCRdb's version of the immuneACCESS table is confined to in-frame rearrangements and falls short of the full clone set. An unresolved V gene accounts for under half of the shortfall where checked; the remainder is of unknown origin. For V, J and clone size, that table is used; D and trimming come from the DNA. The sample table shows around 180,000 clones, and around nine tenths are seen once. Of the sample, 3.5% to 4.5% is held by the ten largest clones.

Collaborating institutions collected whole blood in K2EDTA tubes following their own protocols. For TCRbeta analysis, collaborators shipped samples as frozen whole blood, isolated PBMCs, or DNA extracted from either of those sample types. Clipping removes 6 bases from V and 5 bases from J, with 14 as the unmatched junction base count. Spanning cysteine to phenylalanine, the CDR3 consists of 17 amino acids. CDR3 DNA is the only sequence kept; it has 51 bases, read in frame from the first base. The germline V gene encodes CDR1 MNHEY and CDR2 SVGEGT. The sequenced sample consisted of peripheral blood. This receptor was identified in a human donor in a cohort sampled during active COVID-19. This chain joins TRBV6-2 or TRBV6-3 to TRBJ2-1; a stretch of 9 junction bases matches TRBD1. The DNA reads as follows: TGTGCCAGCAGCCCAACTGGACAGGGGAGAGGGGACAATGAGCAGTTCTTC. Its protein product is CASSPTGQGRGDNEQFF.